The 21 T cell receptor beta chains below were found in one sample sequenced in a study of shared clonotypes between healthy human individuals. Profiling relied on immunoSEQ multiplex PCR, and the TCRdb table lists in-frame clones only, not all of them. This table holds hundreds of thousands of clones, approximately 96% found once. Naive CD8 isolation took CD45RO-negative cells positively selected for CCR7 and excluded terminally differentiated effector memory CD45RA+ cells. Sequences were obtained from naive CD8+ T cells sorted from blood. Receptors originate from a woman in her 30s in good health.

This chain joins TRBV9 and TRBJ2-5; TRBD1 aligns across 9 bases. Per germline, CDR1 SGDLS and CDR2 YYNGEE. With V trimmed by 0 bases and J by 3 bases, 3 bases remained unmatched. The CDR3 covers 15 residues. CDR3 protein: CASSVARTGEETQYF. The CDR3 DNA reads TGTGCCAGCAGCGTAGCCCGGACAGGGGAAGAGACCCAGTACTTC.

This chain connects TRBV7-2 to TRBJ2-6, with 7 bases aligning to TRBD1. From germline, CDR1 is SGHTA and CDR2 FQGNSA. V was clipped by 5 bases and J by 0 bases; unmatched bases: 7. This CDR3 has 17 amino acids. The CDR3 sequence: CASSLRGQVSGANVLTF. CDR3 nucleotide sequence: TGTGCCAGCAGCCTCCGTGGACAGGTCTCTGGGGCCAACGTCCTGACTTTC.

The V call is TRBV7-9, the J call TRBJ1-3; D may be TRBD1 (6 bases). From germline, CDR1 is SEHNR and CDR2 FQNEAQ (reference sequence). The CDR3 has 15 residues. V dropped 3 bases and J dropped 4 bases, with 13 bases sitting between them. The CDR3 region has the DNA TGTGCCAGCAGCTTGATTCAGGGGTCCGGAAACACCATATATTTT. This codes for CASSLIQGSGNTIYF. Full variable domain (outside the CDR3, taken from reference TRBV7-9 and TRBJ1-3): DTGVSQNPRHKITKRGQNVTFRCDPISEHNRLYWYRQTLGQGPEFLTYFQNEAQLEKSRLLSDRFSAERPKGSFSTLEIQRTEQGDSAMYLCASSLIQGSGNTIYFGEGSWLTVV.

The chain recombines TRBV5-4 with TRBJ2-2; TRBD1 is a possible D gene (6 bases). CDR1 is SGHNT, CDR2 YYREEE, per germline (reference sequence). The CDR3 covers 13 residues. The V end was cut by 3 bases, the J end by 5 bases, with 8 bases between. The CDR3 sequence: CASSWTATGELFF. The CDR3 coding sequence is TGTGCCAGCAGCTGGACAGCGACCGGGGAGCTGTTTTTT.

The CDR3 loop is CASSPLRQGLNQPQHF. CDR3 coding DNA: TGTGCCAGCAGTCCCTTAAGACAGGGGCTGAACCAGCCCCAGCATTTT. The chain employs TRBV2 and TRBJ1-5; 8 bases fit TRBD1. The CDR3 loop spans 16 amino acids. V gave up 5 bases and J gave up 7 bases; unmatched junction bases: 13. Germline V gene sequence: CDR1 SNHLY, CDR2 FYNNEI.

V usage is TRBV7-9 and J usage is TRBJ1-4; D gene unclear. Trimming took 2 bases from V and 7 from J, leaving 20 bases between them. The CDR3 totals 17 residues. The germline CDR1 and CDR2 sequences are SEHNR and FQNEAQ (reference sequence). The CDR3 here is CASSLSEVGGLREKLFF. The CDR3 DNA reads as TGTGCCAGCAGCTTATCCGAGGTCGGCGGGTTACGTGAAAAACTGTTTTTT.

The chain couples TRBV5-1 to TRBJ1-1; D gene uncertain. The CDR3 has 15 residues. Germline CDR1 and CDR2: SGHRS and YFSETQ. The V and J ends lost 1 base and 1 base respectively, with 11 bases between them. Here the CDR3 reads CASSLNLGENTEAFF. The CDR3 DNA follows: TGCGCCAGCAGCTTGAACTTAGGAGAGAACACTGAAGCTTTCTTT.

The rearrangement uses TRBV2 and TRBJ2-5; 7 positions agree with TRBD2. V shed 4 bases and J 3 bases; nucleotides not matched to a gene: 8. Germline CDR1 is SNHLY and CDR2 is FYNNEI. The CDR3 runs 15 residues. The CDR3 bases are TGTGCCAGCAGTGCAGGATGGCTAGCGGAAGAGACCCAGTACTTC. It translates to CASSAGWLAEETQYF.

The chain links TRBV28 to TRBJ1-5; TRBD1 aligns across 7 bases. Per the germline V gene, CDR1 is MDHEN and CDR2 is SYDVKM. The CDR3 loop spans 14 amino acids. Trimming took 4 bases from V and 4 from J; bases not matched to a gene: 4. The CDR3 reads CASSWDSRNQPQHF. The CDR3 DNA follows: TGTGCCAGCAGTTGGGACAGTCGAAATCAGCCCCAGCATTTT.

This clone has a single count. The chain recombines TRBV5-6 with TRBJ2-7, with 10 bases that match TRBD2. Germline trimming cut 0 bases from V and 2 bases from J; bases unmatched to any gene: 8. The CDR3 covers 17 residues. Germline V gene sequence: CDR1 SGHDT, CDR2 YYEEEE. The CDR3 loop is CASSLDGSGRSPYEQYF. CDR3 bases: TGTGCCAGCAGCTTGGACGGTAGCGGGAGGTCTCCCTACGAGCAGTACTTC.

The V gene is TRBV29-1, the J gene TRBJ2-5, with D tentatively TRBD1 (6 bases). The V gene lost 6 bases and the J gene lost 11 bases, with 19 bases spanning the gap. There are 12 residues in the CDR3. Per the germline V gene, CDR1 is SQVTM and CDR2 is ANQGSEA. CDR3 amino acids: CSVETGIGEQYF. The CDR3 DNA is TGCAGCGTCGAAACAGGGATAGGGGAGCAGTACTTC. Using reference TRBV29-1 and TRBJ2-5 for the parts outside the CDR3, the full variable domain is SAVISQKPSRDICQRGTSLTIQCQVDSQVTMMFWYRQQPGQSLTLIATANQGSEATYESGFVIDKFPISRPNLTFSTLTVSNMSPEDSSIYLCSVETGIGEQYFGPGTRLLVL.

This chain uses TRBV28 with TRBJ2-5, with 9 bases aligning to TRBD2. The CDR3 has 15 amino acids. Germline-derived CDR1 and CDR2 are MDHEN and SYDVKM. V dropped 6 bases and J dropped 5; count of bases not matched to a gene: 10. The CDR3 region is CASRGIAGVGETQYF. In DNA form, the CDR3 reads TGTGCCAGCAGAGGTATAGCGGGAGTCGGGGAGACCCAGTACTTC. Drawing the rest from reference TRBV28 and TRBJ2-5, the complete variable domain is DVKVTQSSRYLVKRTGEKVFLECVQDMDHENMFWYRQDPGLGLRLIYFSYDVKMKEKGDIPEGYSVSREKKERFSLILESASTNQTSMYLCASRGIAGVGETQYFGPGTRLLVL.

The V gene is TRBV4-1, the J gene TRBJ2-7; TRBD2 might be the D (6 bases). Between the trimmed V and J ends, which lost 1 base and 6 bases, there was a span of 16 bases. Per the germline V gene, CDR1 is MGHRA and CDR2 is YSYEKL. This CDR3 has 15 residues. The CDR3 here is CASSQGTGLRGEQYF. The CDR3 coding sequence is TGCGCCAGCAGCCAAGGGACGGGACTGAGGGGCGAGCAGTACTTC.

The rearrangement uses TRBV4-2 and TRBJ2-3; 7 positions match TRBD2. V lost 4 bases to trimming and J lost 3 bases; unmatched junction nucleotides: 10. Per the germline V gene, CDR1 is LGHNA and CDR2 is YNFKEQ. The CDR3 sequence is 16 residues long. CDR3 sequence reads: CASSRPFAGETDTQYF. CDR3 DNA: TGTGCCAGCAGCCGCCCTTTTGCGGGAGAGACAGATACGCAGTATTTT.

The V and J genes are TRBV19 and TRBJ1-1, with 8 bases that match TRBD1. The germline CDR1 and CDR2 sequences are LNHDA and SQIVND (reference sequence). Trimming cost V 1 base and J 3 bases; bases outside gene matches: 4. The CDR3 spans 15 residues. For the CDR3, the DNA is TGTGCCAGTAGTATAGTACAGGGGGGTGACACTGAAGCTTTCTTT. Translation: CASSIVQGGDTEAFF.

Worth noting for this clone: Different DNA sequences within this sample yield the same CDR3. The V gene is TRBV5-6, the J gene TRBJ2-1; D ambiguous. Germline CDR1 reads SGHDT; CDR2 reads YYEEEE. V shed 0 bases and J shed 8 bases, with 6 bases lying between them. This CDR3 has 12 residues. The DNA for the CDR3 is TGTGCCAGCAGCTTGGATGGGGATGAGCAGTTCTTC. This translates into CASSLDGDEQFF.

The chain combines TRBV7-8 with TRBJ2-7, with D perhaps matching TRBD2 (6 bases). The germline V gene encodes CDR1 SGHVS and CDR2 FQNEAQ. The germline V and J ends were trimmed by 5 bases and 1 base, with 9 bases remaining between them. This CDR3 spans 13 amino acids. DNA for the CDR3: TGTGCCAGCAGCCCGGGGGTTTCCTACGAGCAGTACTTC. Its protein is CASSPGVSYEQYF.

This chain uses TRBV6-1 with TRBJ2-7; TRBD2 aligns across 10 bases. Per germline, CDR1 MNHNS and CDR2 SASEGT. The CDR3 is made up of 14 amino acids. Trimming removed 5 bases from V and 1 base from J; junction bases left unmatched: 2. CDR3 coding DNA: TGTGCCAGCAGTTGGACTAGCGGATCCTACGAGCAGTACTTC. Translating it yields CASSWTSGSYEQYF.

The chain uses TRBV7-9 and TRBJ2-1; D is perhaps TRBD2 (5 bases). The CDR3 is 13 amino acids. V was trimmed by 1 base and J by 9 bases, leaving 10 bases between them. Germline V gene data show CDR1 as SEHNR and CDR2 as FQNEAQ (reference sequence). As DNA, the CDR3 is TGTGCCAGCAGCTTAGGCACTAGGAGTGAGCAGTTCTTC. The encoded protein is CASSLGTRSEQFF.

The chain links TRBV12-5 to TRBJ2-1, with no clear D. The CDR3 is 14 residues long. The germline gives CDR1 LGHNT, CDR2 FRNRAP. V was cut by 1 base and J by 8 bases, with 12 bases left in between. The CDR3 DNA sequence: TGTGCTAGTGGTTTGGATTATCTTGGCCATGAGCAGTTCTTC. This sequence encodes CASGLDYLGHEQFF.

This clone showed up just once. The rearrangement uses TRBV7-8 and TRBJ2-1; D perhaps matches TRBD1 (6 bases). With 3 bases removed from V and 2 bases from J, the gap between germline ends came to 17 bases. CDR1 is SGHVS and CDR2 is FQNEAQ in the germline V gene. This CDR3 comprises 17 residues. CDR3 sequence (DNA): TGTGCCAGCAGCTTTTTCCGGGCCCAGGGGACCTACAATGAGCAGTTCTTC. It yields the protein CASSFFRAQGTYNEQFF.